The 13 T cell receptor beta chains given below trace back to one sample, sequenced in a study of long-term antiretroviral therapy in people with HIV. Researchers report immunoSEQ v3.0 was run at survey level. The assay was immunoSEQ multiplex PCR, and TCRdb's table has in-frame clones only and misses some. In the table there are 20,000 to 30,000 clones, approximately 86% of which are singletons. The material was unsorted PBMCs, obtained 1.9 years after starting antiretroviral therapy. Every receptor here comes from a woman between 25 and 40 years old with HIV.

In this sample, this clone turned up a few times. The J gene is TRBJ1-1, the V gene TRBV15, with unresolved D. Germline CDR1 reads LNHNV; CDR2 reads YYDKDF (reference sequence). Trimming took off 0 bases at V and 0 bases at J, with 8 bases between the two ends. CDR3 length: 15 residues. This chain's CDR3 is CATSREKGLNTEAFF. CDR3 nucleotide sequence: TGTGCCACCAGCAGAGAGAAGGGCCTGAACACTGAAGCTTTCTTT.

The gene calls are TRBV19 and TRBJ1-1; the D gene is possibly TRBD1 (6 bases). The CDR3 totals 14 residues. V gave up 3 bases and J gave up 4 bases, with 12 bases separating them. The germline CDR1 and CDR2 sequences are LNHDA and SQIVND (reference sequence). The CDR3 here is CASSIGGGVTEAFF. The DNA for the CDR3 is TGTGCCAGTAGTATTGGAGGGGGTGTCACTGAAGCTTTCTTT.

The CDR3 loop is CAWSAPPPGSEAFF. CDR3 sequence (DNA): TGTGCCTGGAGTGCGCCGCCCCCGGGGTCGGAAGCTTTCTTT. V gene TRBV30 combines with J gene TRBJ1-1; D is unclear. CDR3 length: 14 amino acids. Germline V gene lookup returns CDR1 GTSNPN and CDR2 SVGIG (reference sequence). The ends were cut back, 1 base at V and 8 bases at J, with 17 bases in the middle.

This clone was detected only a few times. The chain links TRBV4-2 to TRBJ1-2; 8 nucleotides align to TRBD1. V gave up 0 bases and J gave up 4 bases; unmatched junction bases: 7. Germline V CDR1 and CDR2: LGHNA, YNFKEQ. This CDR3 comprises 16 residues. The CDR3 here is CASSQDISGQAYGYTF. DNA for the CDR3: TGTGCCAGCAGCCAAGATATATCGGGACAGGCCTATGGCTACACCTTC.

V is TRBV15 and J is TRBJ1-2, with D possibly matching TRBD1 (5 bases). V was cut by 5 bases and J by 2 bases, with 15 bases left in between. Germline V gene sequence: CDR1 LNHNV, CDR2 YYDKDF (reference sequence). The CDR3 spans 15 residues. The CDR3 spells CATSVRAGENYGYTF. The CDR3 bases are TGTGCCACCAGCGTCAGGGCGGGGGAGAACTATGGCTACACCTTC.

This chain connects TRBV7-3 to TRBJ1-2; D call uncertain. V lost 0 bases, J lost 1 base, and 6 bases lay in between. CDR3 length: 14 residues. Per germline, CDR1 SGHTA and CDR2 FQGTGA. The CDR3 bases are TGTGCCAGCAGCTTAACGGGGAGTAACTATGGCTACACCTTC. Translating it yields CASSLTGSNYGYTF.

The count of this clone is one. The V gene is TRBV6-6, the J gene TRBJ1-5, with D perhaps TRBD1 (6 bases). The ends were cut back, 6 bases at V and 5 bases at J, with 8 bases in the middle. CDR1 MNHNY and CDR2 SVGAGI come from the germline V gene (reference sequence). CDR3 length: 12 residues. DNA for the CDR3: TGTGCCAGCAGACAGGGAGATCAGCCCCAGCATTTT. Its translation is CASRQGDQPQHF.

This clone was found once. The chain couples TRBV5-6 to TRBJ2-5; TRBD2 matches 9 bases. Germline CDR1 SGHDT, CDR2 YYEEEE. This CDR3 region has 14 residues. Trimming at V came to 3 bases and at J to 5 bases, leaving 5 bases not matched to a gene. Written as DNA, the CDR3 is TGTGCCAGCAGCTGGGCGGGAGGGCGGGAGACCCAGTACTTC. This encodes CASSWAGGRETQYF.

The chain couples TRBV5-5 to TRBJ2-1; possibly TRBD1 for D (5 bases). CDR3 size: 13 residues. V gave up 4 bases and J gave up 7 bases, with 12 bases separating them. The germline gives CDR1 SGHKS, CDR2 YYEKEE (reference sequence). CDR3 region: CASSGRRGNEQFF. The CDR3 DNA reads TGTGCCAGCAGCGGAAGAAGGGGTAATGAGCAGTTCTTC.

This sequence joins TRBV15 and TRBJ2-7, with 8 bases that match TRBD2. Germline CDR1 reads LNHNV; CDR2 reads YYDKDF (reference sequence). With 8 bases clipped from V and 4 bases from J, the junction kept 13 bases outside the gene matches. This CDR3 comprises 15 residues. Here the CDR3 DNA reads TGTGCCACCGTCGATGGTCGGGGGGGGAAATACGAGCAGTACGTC. Translating it yields CATVDGRGGKYEQYV.

The rearrangement uses TRBV7-6 and TRBJ1-1; D call uncertain. The germline V gene has CDR1 SGHVS and CDR2 FNYEAQ. The CDR3 sequence is 13 residues long. Trimming removed 5 bases from V and 3 bases from J, with 10 bases in between. The CDR3 DNA reads TGTGCCAGCAGCCCTAGGGTGGACACTGAAGCTTTCTTT. It yields the protein CASSPRVDTEAFF.

The gene calls are TRBV9 and TRBJ1-4; 9 bases are a match to TRBD1. V dropped 3 bases and J dropped 7; count of bases not matched to a gene: 10. CDR1 SGDLS and CDR2 YYNGEE come from the germline V gene. The CDR3 runs to 16 residues. CDR3: CASSARGQGKTEKLFF. The CDR3 nucleotides are TGTGCCAGCAGCGCCAGGGGACAGGGCAAAACTGAAAAACTGTTTTTT. The full variable domain, rest sourced from reference TRBV9 and TRBJ1-4, is DSGVTQTPKHLITATGQRVTLRCSPRSGDLSVYWYQQSLDQGLQFLIQYYNGEERAKGNILERFSAQQFPDLHSELNLSSLELGDSALYFCASSARGQGKTEKLFFGSGTQLSVL.

This sequence joins TRBV5-1 and TRBJ2-2, with 7 bases matching TRBD1. With 0 bases clipped from V and 6 bases from J, the junction kept 5 bases outside the gene matches. CDR1 and CDR2 (germline): SGHRS, YFSETQ. The CDR3 totals 15 residues. The CDR3 reads CASSLEGTVAGELFF. The CDR3 nucleotides are TGCGCCAGCAGCTTGGAAGGGACAGTAGCCGGGGAGCTGTTTTTT.